These 4 T cell receptor beta chains share one sample of origin, sequenced in a study of post-analysis software for immune sequencing data. Study-level findings and limits: With TRBV5-6, TRBV5-1 and TRBV20-1 included, 4 to 6 TRBV segments were more frequent in patients than in controls.

Unique molecular identifiers were carried by the TCR beta cDNA libraries. TCRdb re-derived calls from the PCR reads in MiXCR, one entry per CDR3 protein. There are hundreds of thousands of distinct CDR3 sequences in the sample; just under 30% occur only once, and around 0.55% lies in the top ten. These receptors have no known antigen. Sample: blood. The receptors come from a girl aged 10-17 years with multiple sclerosis.

The chain is built from TRBV2 and TRBJ2-7; D is tentatively TRBD1 or TRBD2 (5 bases each). Per germline, CDR1 SNHLY and CDR2 FYNNEI. The CDR3 is 13 residues long. The V end lost 7 bases, the J end lost 0 bases, and 10 bases lay between the germline ends. CDR3 loop: CASTTDYSYEQYF. In nucleotides, the CDR3 is TGTGCCAGCACGACAGACTACTCCTACGAGCAGTACTTC.

This clonotype has only a few counts. A read error may be the cause here, since a much bigger clone is one base away. The rearrangement joins TRBV10-3 to TRBJ1-4, with 9 bases aligning to TRBD1. CDR1 is ENHRY and CDR2 is SYGVKD in the germline V gene. This CDR3 contains 13 residues. In DNA, the CDR3 is TGTGCCATCAGACAGGGGGCGAATGAAAAACGGTTTTTT. It translates to CAIRQGANEKRFF.

This clonotype was found many times. This rearrangement joins TRBV20-1 to TRBJ2-7; D gene uncertain. Germline-derived CDR1 and CDR2 are DFQATT and SNEGSKA (reference sequence). V gave up 6 bases and J gave up 0 bases, with 6 bases separating them. This CDR3 has 11 amino acids. The CDR3 protein is CSARTSYEQYF. The CDR3 coding sequence is TGCAGTGCGAGGACCTCCTACGAGCAGTACTTC.

The chain joins TRBV6-5 to TRBJ2-1, with 13 positions matching TRBD2. The CDR3 is 16 residues long. Per the germline V gene, CDR1 is MNHEY and CDR2 is SVGAGI. Unmatched junction bases numbered 6, after V lost 5 bases and J lost 5 bases. The CDR3 is CASSPFGLAGDNEQFF. The CDR3 DNA follows: TGTGCCAGCAGTCCGTTCGGACTAGCGGGAGACAATGAGCAGTTCTTC.